What follows describes a single T cell receptor (beta chain). The data were taken from a study of blood T cells in healthy people across ages. V was trimmed by 4 bases and J by 8 bases, leaving 22 bases between them. The CDR3 loop spans 16 amino acids. Germline V lookup: CDR1 MGHRA, CDR2 YSYEKL. Primers used in a second PCR of roughly 7 to 12 cycles were a sample-barcoded 5' primer and a J-beta primer mix. Paired-end reads containing CDR3 totaled no fewer than 2.5 million for each sample. One entry per CDR3 protein results from TCRdb running MiXCR on the 5' RACE reads. The top ten hold 20% to 25% of the sample, which has nearly 1 million distinct CDR3 sequences, 51% seen once.

This sequence was found in an older woman in good health. The V call is TRBV4-1, the J call TRBJ2-3; D is perhaps TRBD1 or TRBD2 (5 bases each). Sequencing used blood. The CDR3 coding sequence is TGCGCCAGCAGCCTGGAATCCGGGACGTCCCAGGGTACGCAGTATTTT. It encodes CASSLESGTSQGTQYF.